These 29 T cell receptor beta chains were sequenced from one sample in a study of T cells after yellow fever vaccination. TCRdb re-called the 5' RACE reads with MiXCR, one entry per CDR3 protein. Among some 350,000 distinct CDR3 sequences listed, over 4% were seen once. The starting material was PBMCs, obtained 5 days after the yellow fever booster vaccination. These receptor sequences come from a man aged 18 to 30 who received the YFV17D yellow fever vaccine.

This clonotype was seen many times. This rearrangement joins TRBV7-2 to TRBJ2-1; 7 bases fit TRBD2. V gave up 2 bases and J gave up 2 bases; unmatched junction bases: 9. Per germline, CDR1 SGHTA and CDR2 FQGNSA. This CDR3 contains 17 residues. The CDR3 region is CASSLNVGGGPYNEQFF. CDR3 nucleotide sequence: TGTGCCAGCAGCTTAAATGTGGGCGGGGGACCCTACAATGAGCAGTTCTTC.

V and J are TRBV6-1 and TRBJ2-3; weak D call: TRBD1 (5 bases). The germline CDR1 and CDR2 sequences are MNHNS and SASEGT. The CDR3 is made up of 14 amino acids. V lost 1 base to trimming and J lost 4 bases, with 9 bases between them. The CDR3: CASSEVQAPDTQYF. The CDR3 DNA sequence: TGTGCCAGCAGTGAAGTACAGGCGCCAGATACGCAGTATTTT.

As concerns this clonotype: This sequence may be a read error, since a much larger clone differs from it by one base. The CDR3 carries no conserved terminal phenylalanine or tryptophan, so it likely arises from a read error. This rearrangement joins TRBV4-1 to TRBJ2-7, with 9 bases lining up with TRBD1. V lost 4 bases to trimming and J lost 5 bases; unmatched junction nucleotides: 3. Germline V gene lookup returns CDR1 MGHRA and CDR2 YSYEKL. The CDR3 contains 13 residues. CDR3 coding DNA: TGCGCCAGCAGCCCTGGACAGGGGAACGAGCAGTACATC. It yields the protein CASSPGQGNEQYI.

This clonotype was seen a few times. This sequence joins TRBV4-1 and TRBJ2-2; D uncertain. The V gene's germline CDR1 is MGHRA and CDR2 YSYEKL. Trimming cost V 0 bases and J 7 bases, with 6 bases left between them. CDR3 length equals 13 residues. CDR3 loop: CASSQERVGELFF. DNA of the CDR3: TGCGCCAGCAGCCAAGAAAGGGTCGGGGAGCTGTTTTTT.

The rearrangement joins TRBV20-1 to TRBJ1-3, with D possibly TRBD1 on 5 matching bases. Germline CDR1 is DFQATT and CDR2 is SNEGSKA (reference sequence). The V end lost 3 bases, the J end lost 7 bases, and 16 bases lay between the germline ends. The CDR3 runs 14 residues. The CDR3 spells CSASDAGRFNTIYF. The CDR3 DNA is TGCAGTGCTAGTGACGCAGGGCGTTTTAACACCATATATTTT.

CDR3 sequence: CASSLYSAGEEEKLFF. The DNA for the CDR3 is TGTGCCAGCAGTTTATATTCGGCAGGGGAGGAGGAAAAACTGTTTTTT. This chain connects TRBV27 to TRBJ1-4; TRBD1 is a possible D gene (6 bases). Germline-derived CDR1 and CDR2 are MNHEY and SMNVEV (reference sequence). The V gene lost 1 base and the J gene lost 8 bases, with 17 bases spanning the gap. CDR3 size: 16 residues.

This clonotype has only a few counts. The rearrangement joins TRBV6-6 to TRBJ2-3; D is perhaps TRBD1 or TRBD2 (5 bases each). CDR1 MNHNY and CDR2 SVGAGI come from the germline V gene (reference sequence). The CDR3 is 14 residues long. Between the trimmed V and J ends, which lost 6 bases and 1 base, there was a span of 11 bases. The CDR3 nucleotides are TGTGCCAGCAGACGGGACCCCGGCACAGATACGCAGTATTTT. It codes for CASRRDPGTDTQYF.

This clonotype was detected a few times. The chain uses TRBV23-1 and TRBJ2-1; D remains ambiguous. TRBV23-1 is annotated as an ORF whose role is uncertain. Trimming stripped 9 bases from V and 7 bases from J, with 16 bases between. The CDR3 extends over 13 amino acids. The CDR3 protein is CASHSGRPNEQFF. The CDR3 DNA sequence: TGCGCCAGTCATTCGGGCCGGCCTAATGAGCAGTTCTTC.

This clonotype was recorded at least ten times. CDR3 in amino acids: CSVEEGRAFF. The CDR3, as DNA: TGCAGCGTTGAAGAGGGGCGAGCTTTCTTT. The gene calls are TRBV29-1 and TRBJ1-1; possible D gene TRBD1, 5 bases. V lost 0 bases and J 10 bases, leaving 6 bases between the germline ends. The CDR3 covers 10 residues. Germline CDR1 reads SQVTM; CDR2 reads ANQGSEA. Based on the CDR3 plus reference TRBV29-1 and TRBJ1-1, the full variable domain is SAVISQKPSRDICQRGTSLTIQCQVDSQVTMMFWYRQQPGQSLTLIATANQGSEATYESGFVIDKFPISRPNLTFSTLTVSNMSPEDSSIYLCSVEEGRAFFGQGTRLTVV.

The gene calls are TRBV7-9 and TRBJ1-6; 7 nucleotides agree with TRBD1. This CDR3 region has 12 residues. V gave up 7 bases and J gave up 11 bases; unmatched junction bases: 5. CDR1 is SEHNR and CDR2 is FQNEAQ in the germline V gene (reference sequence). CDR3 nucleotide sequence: TGTGCCAGCACCCGAACAGGGGCACCCCTCCACTTT. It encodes CASTRTGAPLHF.

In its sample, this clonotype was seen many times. CDR3 in DNA: TGTGCCAGCAGTTCTCTCCCCAGGACTAGTGCGAATGAGCAGTTCTTC. Encoded protein: CASSSLPRTSANEQFF. This rearrangement joins TRBV6-5 to TRBJ2-1; 7 bases are shared with TRBD2. V dropped 4 bases and J dropped 7; count of bases not matched to a gene: 13. CDR3 length equals 16 residues. CDR1 is MNHEY and CDR2 is SVGAGI in the germline V gene.

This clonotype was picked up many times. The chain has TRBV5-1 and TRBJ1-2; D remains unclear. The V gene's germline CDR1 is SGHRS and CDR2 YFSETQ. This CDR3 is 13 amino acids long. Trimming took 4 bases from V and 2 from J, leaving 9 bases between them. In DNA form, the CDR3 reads TGCGCCAGCAGCCAGGAGGGAAACTATGGCTACACCTTC. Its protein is CASSQEGNYGYTF.

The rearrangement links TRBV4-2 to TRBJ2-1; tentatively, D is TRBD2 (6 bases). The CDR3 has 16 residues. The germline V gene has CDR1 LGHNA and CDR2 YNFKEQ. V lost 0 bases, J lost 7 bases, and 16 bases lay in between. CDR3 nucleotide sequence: TGTGCCAGCAGCCAAGAGAGGGACTCAGGCTGGAATGAGCAGTTCTTC. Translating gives CASSQERDSGWNEQFF.

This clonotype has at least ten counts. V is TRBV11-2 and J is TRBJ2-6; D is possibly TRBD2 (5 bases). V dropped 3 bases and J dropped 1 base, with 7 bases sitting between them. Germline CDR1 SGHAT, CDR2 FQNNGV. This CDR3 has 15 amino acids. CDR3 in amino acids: CASSFGVSGANVLTF. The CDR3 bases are TGTGCCAGCAGCTTCGGGGTTTCTGGGGCCAACGTCCTGACTTTC.

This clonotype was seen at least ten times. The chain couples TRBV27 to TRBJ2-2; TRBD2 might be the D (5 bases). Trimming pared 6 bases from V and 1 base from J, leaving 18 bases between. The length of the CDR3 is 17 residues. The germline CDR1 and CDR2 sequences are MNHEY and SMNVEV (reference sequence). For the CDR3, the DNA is TGTGCCAGCAGCGACTACTCGCCAGACGTGAACACCGGGGAGCTGTTTTTT. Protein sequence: CASSDYSPDVNTGELFF.

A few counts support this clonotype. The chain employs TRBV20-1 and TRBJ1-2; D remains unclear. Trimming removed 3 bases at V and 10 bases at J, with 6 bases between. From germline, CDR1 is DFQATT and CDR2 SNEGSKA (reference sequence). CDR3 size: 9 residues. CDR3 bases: TGCAGTGCTAGGTCGGACTACACCTTC. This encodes CSARSDYTF.

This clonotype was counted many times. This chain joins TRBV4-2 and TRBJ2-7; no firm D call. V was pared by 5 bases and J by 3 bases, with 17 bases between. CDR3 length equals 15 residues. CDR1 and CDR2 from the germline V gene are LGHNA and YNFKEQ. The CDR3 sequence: CASSDIRNADYEQYF. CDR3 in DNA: TGTGCCAGCAGCGATATCCGGAACGCGGACTACGAGCAGTACTTC.

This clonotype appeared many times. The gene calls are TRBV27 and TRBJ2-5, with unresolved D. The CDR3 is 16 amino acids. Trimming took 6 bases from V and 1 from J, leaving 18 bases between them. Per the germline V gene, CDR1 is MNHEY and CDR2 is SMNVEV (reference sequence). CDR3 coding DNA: TGTGCCAGCAGCGCCTCGGACCCTCGCCCCCAAGAGACCCAGTACTTC. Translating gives CASSASDPRPQETQYF.

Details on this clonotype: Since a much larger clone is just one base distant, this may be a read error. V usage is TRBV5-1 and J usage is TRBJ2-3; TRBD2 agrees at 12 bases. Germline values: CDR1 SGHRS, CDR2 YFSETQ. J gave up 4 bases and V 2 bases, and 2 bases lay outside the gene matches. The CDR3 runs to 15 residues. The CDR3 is CASSFGLAGPDTQYF. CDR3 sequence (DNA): TGCGCCAGCAGCTTCGGACTAGCGGGGCCAGATACGCAGTATTTT.

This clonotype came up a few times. The CDR3 nucleotides are TGTGCCAGCAGCTATGTGGACCTCTACACCGGGGAGCTGTTTTTT. Protein sequence: CASSYVDLYTGELFF. This chain uses TRBV7-2 with TRBJ2-2, with D uncertain. The CDR3 runs 15 residues. Germline lookup yields CDR1 SGHTA and CDR2 FQGNSA. Trimming removed 4 bases at V and 3 bases at J, with 12 bases between.

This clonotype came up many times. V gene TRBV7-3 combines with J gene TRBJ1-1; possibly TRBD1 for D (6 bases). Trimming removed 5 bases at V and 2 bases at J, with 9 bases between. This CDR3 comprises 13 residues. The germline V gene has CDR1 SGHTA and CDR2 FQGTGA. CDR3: CASSHGGNTEAFF. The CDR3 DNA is TGTGCCAGCAGCCACGGGGGCAACACTGAAGCTTTCTTT.

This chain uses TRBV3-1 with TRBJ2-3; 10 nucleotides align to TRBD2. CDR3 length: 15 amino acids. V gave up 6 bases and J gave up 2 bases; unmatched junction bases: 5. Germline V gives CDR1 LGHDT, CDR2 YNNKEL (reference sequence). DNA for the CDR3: TGTGCCAGCAGTGCTAGCGGGGGCCTCACAGATACGCAGTATTTT. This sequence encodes CASSASGGLTDTQYF.

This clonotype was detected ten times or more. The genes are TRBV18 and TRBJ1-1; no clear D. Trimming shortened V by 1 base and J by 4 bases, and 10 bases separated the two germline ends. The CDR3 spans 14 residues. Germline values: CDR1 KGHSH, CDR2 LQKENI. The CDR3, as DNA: TGTGCCAGCTCACCACGGCACCCCGCCACTGAAGCTTTCTTT. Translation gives CASSPRHPATEAFF. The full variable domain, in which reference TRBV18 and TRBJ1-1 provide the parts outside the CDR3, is NAGVMQNPRHLVRRRGQEARLRCSPMKGHSHVYWYRQLPEEGLKFMVYLQKENIIDESGMPKERFSAEFPKEGPSILRIQQVVRGDSAAYFCASSPRHPATEAFFGQGTRLTVV.

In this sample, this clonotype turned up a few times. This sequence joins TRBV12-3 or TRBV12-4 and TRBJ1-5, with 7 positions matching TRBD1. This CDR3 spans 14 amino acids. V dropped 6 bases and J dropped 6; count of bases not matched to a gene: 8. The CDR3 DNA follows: TGTGCCAGCAGCACCCGACAGGGTAGTCAGCCCCAGCATTTT. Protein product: CASSTRQGSQPQHF.

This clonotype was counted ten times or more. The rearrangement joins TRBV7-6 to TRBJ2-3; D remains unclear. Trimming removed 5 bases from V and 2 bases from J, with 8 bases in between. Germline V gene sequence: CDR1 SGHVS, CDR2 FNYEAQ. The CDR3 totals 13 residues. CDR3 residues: CASSPQFTDTQYF. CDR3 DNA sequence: TGTGCCAGCAGCCCCCAATTCACAGATACGCAGTATTTT.

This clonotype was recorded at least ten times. The CDR3 nucleotides read TGTGCCAGCAGTTCGGGACAGGGCTCCTACGAGCAGTACTTC. It is translated as CASSSGQGSYEQYF. The rearrangement links TRBV6-2 or TRBV6-3 to TRBJ2-7, with 9 bases identical to TRBD1. CDR1 is MNHEY, CDR2 SVGEGT, per germline. This CDR3 contains 14 residues. After removal of 4 bases from V and 0 bases from J, the junction contained 1 base not matched to a gene.

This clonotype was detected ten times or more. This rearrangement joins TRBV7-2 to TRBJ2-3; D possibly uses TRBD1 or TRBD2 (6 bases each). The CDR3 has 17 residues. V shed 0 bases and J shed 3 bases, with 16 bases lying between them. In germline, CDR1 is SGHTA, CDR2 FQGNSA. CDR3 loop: CASSLAGGGSGTDTQYF. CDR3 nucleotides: TGTGCCAGCAGCTTAGCCGGAGGGGGGAGCGGGACAGATACGCAGTATTTT. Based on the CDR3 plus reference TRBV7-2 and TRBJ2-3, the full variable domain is GAGVSQSPSNKVTEKGKDVELRCDPISGHTALYWYRQSLGQGLEFLIYFQGNSAPDKSGLPSDRFSAERTGGSVSTLTIQRTQQEDSAVYLCASSLAGGGSGTDTQYFGPGTRLTVL.

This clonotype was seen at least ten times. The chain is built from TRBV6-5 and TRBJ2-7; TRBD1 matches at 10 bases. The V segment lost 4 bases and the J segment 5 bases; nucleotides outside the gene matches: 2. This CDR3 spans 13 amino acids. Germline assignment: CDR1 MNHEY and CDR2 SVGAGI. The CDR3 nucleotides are TGTGCCAGCAGTTCGGACAGGGGGAACGAGCAGTACTTC. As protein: CASSSDRGNEQYF.

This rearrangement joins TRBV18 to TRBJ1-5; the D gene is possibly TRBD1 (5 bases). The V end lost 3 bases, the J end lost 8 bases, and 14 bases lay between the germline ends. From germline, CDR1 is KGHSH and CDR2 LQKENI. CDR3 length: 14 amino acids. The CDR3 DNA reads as TGTGCCAGCTCACCGACGTCAGGGAACGAGCCCCAGCATTTT. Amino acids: CASSPTSGNEPQHF.